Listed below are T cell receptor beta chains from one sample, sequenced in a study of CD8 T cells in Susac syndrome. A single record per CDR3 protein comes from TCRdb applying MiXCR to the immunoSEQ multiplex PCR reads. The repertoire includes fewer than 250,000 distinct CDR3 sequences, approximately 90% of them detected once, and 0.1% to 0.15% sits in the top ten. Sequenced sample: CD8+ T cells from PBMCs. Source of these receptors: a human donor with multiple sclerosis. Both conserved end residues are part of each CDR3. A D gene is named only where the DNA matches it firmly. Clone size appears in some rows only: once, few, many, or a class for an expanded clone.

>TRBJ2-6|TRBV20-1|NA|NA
CSARDPGSGANVLTF
TGCAGTGCTAGAGATCCCGGGTCTGGGGCCAACGTCCTGACTTTC
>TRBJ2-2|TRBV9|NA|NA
CASSSYNGPTVTGELFF
TGTGCCAGCAGTTCATATAACGGCCCGACCGTCACCGGGGAGCTGTTTTTT
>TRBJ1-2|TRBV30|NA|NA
CAWSAPWDGANYGYTF
TGTGCCTGGAGTGCCCCGTGGGACGGAGCTAACTATGGCTACACCTTC
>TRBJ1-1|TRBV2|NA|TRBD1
CASRRQGETEAFF
TGTGCCAGCAGGAGACAGGGTGAGACTGAAGCTTTCTTT
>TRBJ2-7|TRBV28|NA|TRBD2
CASSLSSGSEQYF
TGTGCCAGCAGTTTATCTAGCGGGAGCGAGCAGTACTTC
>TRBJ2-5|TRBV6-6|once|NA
CASSYQTEHQETQYF
TGTGCCAGCAGTTATCAGACGGAGCACCAAGAGACCCAGTACTTC
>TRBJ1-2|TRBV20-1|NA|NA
CSATTGYGYTF
TGCAGTGCTACCACAGGCTATGGCTACACCTTC
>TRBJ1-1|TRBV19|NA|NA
CASSSQGTEAFF
TGTGCCAGCTCATCCCAGGGAACTGAAGCTTTCTTT
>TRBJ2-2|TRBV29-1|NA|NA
CSAWVGPGELFF
TGCAGCGCGTGGGTGGGGCCCGGGGAGCTGTTTTTT
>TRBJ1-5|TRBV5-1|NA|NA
CASSAFGDQPQHF
TGCGCCAGCTCGGCTTTCGGGGATCAGCCCCAGCATTTT
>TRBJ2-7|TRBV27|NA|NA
CASSLAGPEGYEQYF
TGTGCCAGCAGCCTAGCCGGGCCCGAGGGGTACGAGCAGTACTTC
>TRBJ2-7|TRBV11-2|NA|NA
CASSFGSSITYEQYF
TGTGCCAGCAGCTTCGGGTCTAGCATTACCTACGAGCAGTACTTC
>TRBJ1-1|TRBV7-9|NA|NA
CASSLDAGQGTTEAFF
TGTGCCAGCAGCTTAGACGCGGGCCAGGGCACCACTGAAGCTTTCTTT
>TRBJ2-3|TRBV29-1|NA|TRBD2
CSVEFLTSGRGNTQYF
TGCAGCGTTGAATTCCTGACTAGCGGGAGAGGAAATACGCAGTATTTT
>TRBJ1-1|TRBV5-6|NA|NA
CASKWGFGKTEAFF
TGTGCCAGCAAGTGGGGGTTCGGGAAAACTGAAGCTTTCTTT
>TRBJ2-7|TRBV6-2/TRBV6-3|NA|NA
CASSYTPGKERSYEQYF
TGTGCCAGCAGTTACACCCCAGGAAAAGAAAGGTCCTACGAGCAGTACTTC